This T cell receptor (beta chain) emerged from a study of beta chain features in type 1 diabetes. Study-wide findings and caveats: Any HLA type influence on TCRB rearrangement was left unresolved here. All four CD4+ subsets from Type 1 diabetes patients carried moderately but significantly shorter TCRB CDR3s. Patients' naive, central memory and regulatory TCRB repertoires appeared more alike than those of healthy donors.

Remarks on this clone: As yet, its antigen is unknown.

The authors reverse transcribed all of the isolated RNA, so sequencing captured expressed TCRB transcripts. The protocol was immunoSEQ multiplex PCR, while the TCRdb copy is restricted to in-frame clones and leaves out a portion. The table has under 450,000 clones, about 16% seen once; the top ten hold approximately 0.019%. The CDR3 runs to 15 residues. The V gene end was trimmed by 3 bases and the J gene end by 5 bases; junction bases not matched to a gene: 7. Germline lookup yields CDR1 KGHSH and CDR2 LQKENI. Sequenced sample: naive CD4+ T cells from blood. The J gene is TRBJ2-3, the V gene TRBV18, with 8 bases fitting TRBD2. This sequence originates from a woman between 18 and 30 years old in good health. CDR3 sequence reads: CASSPLGTRGDTQYF. The CDR3, as DNA: TGTGCCAGCTCACCCCTCGGGACTAGAGGAGATACGCAGTATTTT.